The next 19 T cell receptor beta chains were all read from a single sample in a study of glioma-infiltrating T cells after dendritic cell vaccination. Sequencing used immunoSEQ multiplex PCR; TCRdb keeps in-frame clones, though not all of them. The table has 80,000 to 100,000 clones, roughly 83% seen once. Source: blood, taken before dendritic cell vaccination. The receptor set was obtained from a human donor with glioblastoma.

The chain joins TRBV23-1 to TRBJ1-2; D is uncertain. TRBV23-1 is sorted into the ORF group, with uncertain function. Between the trimmed V and J ends, which lost 2 bases and 2 bases, there was a span of 18 bases. This CDR3 has 17 residues. The CDR3 is CASSQTNRRQVNYGYTF. CDR3 in DNA: TGCGCCAGCAGTCAAACCAACCGCCGCCAGGTCAACTATGGCTACACCTTC.

The chain recombines TRBV10-2 with TRBJ2-7, with 8 nucleotides matching TRBD2. Germline trimming cut 6 bases from V and 0 bases from J; bases unmatched to any gene: 7. The CDR3 is 15 amino acids. The germline V gene has CDR1 WSHSY and CDR2 SAAADI. Here the CDR3 DNA reads TGCGCCAGCAGCGGGGGGGGGCATGGCTCCTACGAGCAGTACTTC. This translates into CASSGGGHGSYEQYF.

This sequence joins TRBV7-9 and TRBJ2-7; TRBD1 is a possible D gene (6 bases). The CDR3 loop spans 13 amino acids. CDR1 SEHNR and CDR2 FQNEAQ come from the germline V gene (reference sequence). V lost 5 bases and J 0 bases, leaving 8 bases between the germline ends. CDR3 amino acids: CASSRGSSYEQYF. The DNA for the CDR3 is TGTGCCAGCAGCAGGGGGAGCTCCTACGAGCAGTACTTC.

J is TRBJ2-1 and V is TRBV11-2; 9 positions match TRBD1. Germline CDR1 is SGHAT and CDR2 is FQNNGV. The CDR3 has 15 residues. The junction had 2 bases not matched to a gene; V was cut back by 1 base and J by 4 bases. The CDR3 region has the DNA TGTGCCAGCAGCTTAGGCGGACAGGGGTACAATGAGCAGTTCTTC. It is translated as CASSLGGQGYNEQFF.

This sequence joins TRBV27 and TRBJ2-1; TRBD1 aligns across 9 bases. The CDR3 runs to 14 residues. CDR1 and CDR2 from the germline V gene are MNHEY and SMNVEV (reference sequence). V was clipped by 10 bases and J by 4 bases; unmatched bases: 8. The CDR3 DNA reads as TGTGCCATCGATATAGGACAGGGGTACAATGAGCAGTTCTTC. Residues: CAIDIGQGYNEQFF.

The chain recombines TRBV29-1 with TRBJ1-3; no clear D gene. Trimming cost V 7 bases and J 0 bases, with 4 bases left between them. The CDR3 extends over 11 amino acids. CDR1 is SQVTM, CDR2 ANQGSEA, per germline. The CDR3 DNA follows: TGCAGCGCTTACTCTGGAAACACCATATATTTT. Translating gives CSAYSGNTIYF.

About this clone itself: The sample contains more than one DNA sequence encoding this CDR3. The chain couples TRBV6-6 to TRBJ1-1; D unresolved. V dropped 2 bases and J dropped 5 bases, with 6 bases sitting between them. The germline V gene has CDR1 MNHNY and CDR2 SVGAGI (reference sequence). The CDR3 has 12 amino acids. The CDR3 DNA is TGTGCCAGCAGTTACGGAGGGACTGAAGCTTTCTTT. Amino acid sequence: CASSYGGTEAFF.

The genes are TRBV11-3 and TRBJ1-1, with a weak D call TRBD1 (5 bases). Deletions cut 0 bases from V and 4 bases from J, with 9 bases between. Germline CDR1 reads SGHNT; CDR2 reads YENEEA. CDR3 size: 14 residues. CDR3 region: CASSLESTATEAFF. The CDR3 DNA reads TGTGCCAGCAGCTTAGAGTCGACAGCCACTGAAGCTTTCTTT.

The V gene is TRBV15, the J gene TRBJ2-1; D unresolved. The germline V gene encodes CDR1 LNHNV and CDR2 YYDKDF (reference sequence). V dropped 2 bases and J dropped 5 bases, with 7 bases sitting between them. The CDR3 is 13 residues long. CDR3 sequence (DNA): TGTGCCACCAGCAGAACACCAGACAATGAGCAGTTCTTC. This codes for CATSRTPDNEQFF.

The CDR3 bases are TGCGCCAGCAGCTTGGTGACTTTGAATGAGCAGTTCTTC. Protein sequence: CASSLVTLNEQFF. The genes are TRBV5-1 and TRBJ2-1; D not resolved. The germline V and J ends were trimmed by 0 bases and 7 bases, with 8 bases remaining between them. The CDR3 has 13 residues. CDR1 is SGHRS and CDR2 is YFSETQ in the germline V gene.

The V call is TRBV5-1, the J call TRBJ1-4, with 8 bases lining up with TRBD1. After removal of 4 bases from V and 5 bases from J, the junction contained 7 bases not matched to a gene. CDR3 length: 15 amino acids. Germline CDR1 SGHRS, CDR2 YFSETQ. The CDR3 DNA reads as TGCGCCAGCAGCGCAACGCCAGGGGGCAATGAAAAACTGTTTTTT. This codes for CASSATPGGNEKLFF.

The chain links TRBV6-6 to TRBJ1-1, with 8 bases matching TRBD1. Trimming removed 3 bases from V and 5 bases from J; junction bases left unmatched: 8. Germline-derived CDR1 and CDR2 are MNHNY and SVGAGI (reference sequence). CDR3 size: 15 residues. CDR3: CASSYPDRGHTEAFF. The DNA of the CDR3 is TGTGCCAGCAGTTATCCCGACAGGGGTCATACTGAAGCTTTCTTT.

The J gene is TRBJ2-1, the V gene TRBV19, with 9 bases identical to TRBD2. The CDR3 length is 17 residues. Germline assignment: CDR1 LNHDA and CDR2 SQIVND (reference sequence). Trimming took 9 bases from V and 1 from J; bases not matched to a gene: 13. The CDR3 nucleotides read TGTGCCAGCCCCCCCAGCGGGGGGTTCCTATCCTACAATGAGCAGTTCTTC. Its protein is CASPPSGGFLSYNEQFF.

This sequence joins TRBV5-1 and TRBJ2-1, with a possible D match to TRBD1 (5 bases). CDR3 length equals 15 residues. V was clipped by 2 bases and J by 0 bases, with 9 bases between them. The V gene's germline CDR1 is SGHRS and CDR2 YFSETQ. In nucleotides, the CDR3 is TGCGCCAGCAGCTTCGGACAAAGCTCCTACAATGAGCAGTTCTTC. Encoded protein: CASSFGQSSYNEQFF.

The chain carries TRBV19 and TRBJ1-2; 8 bases agree with TRBD1. CDR3 size: 14 residues. Germline CDR1 and CDR2: LNHDA and SQIVND (reference sequence). Trimming removed 6 bases from V and 7 bases from J; junction bases left unmatched: 10. The CDR3 DNA reads as TGTGCCAGTAGGGACTCGACAGGGGCATTTGGCTACACCTTC. Amino acid sequence: CASRDSTGAFGYTF.

Only one count was recorded for this clone. This chain links TRBV5-1 with TRBJ1-1, with 8 bases identical to TRBD1. From germline, CDR1 is SGHRS and CDR2 YFSETQ. The junction had 5 bases not matched to a gene; V was cut back by 3 bases and J by 1 base. This CDR3 has 15 amino acids. This CDR3 is CASSSGTGANTEAFF. DNA of the CDR3: TGCGCCAGCAGCTCCGGGACAGGCGCGAACACTGAAGCTTTCTTT.

This chain joins TRBV30 and TRBJ2-1, with D perhaps matching TRBD2 (5 bases). Trimming pared 2 bases from V and 8 bases from J, leaving 10 bases between. The CDR3 runs to 12 residues. Looked up from germline, CDR1 is GTSNPN and CDR2 is SVGIG (reference sequence). The CDR3: CAWSSIAYEQFF. CDR3 nucleotides: TGTGCCTGGAGTTCTATAGCGTATGAGCAGTTCTTC.

The V gene is TRBV30, the J gene TRBJ2-2; possible D gene TRBD2, 6 bases. Germline CDR1 GTSNPN, CDR2 SVGIG (reference sequence). The CDR3 totals 15 residues. Trimming shortened V by 4 bases and J by 4 bases, and 16 bases separated the two germline ends. In DNA form, the CDR3 reads TGTGCCTGGAATAGGTGGGAGGCATCCACCGGGGAGCTGTTTTTT. Its translation: CAWNRWEASTGELFF.

V gene TRBV29-1 combines with J gene TRBJ2-7, with 10 bases lining up with TRBD1. After removal of 6 bases from V and 3 bases from J, the junction contained 8 bases not matched to a gene. The CDR3 extends over 14 amino acids. Germline CDR1 and CDR2: SQVTM and ANQGSEA. CDR3: CSVGPRTGGYEQYF. CDR3 sequence (DNA): TGCAGCGTCGGACCCAGGACAGGGGGCTACGAGCAGTACTTC.